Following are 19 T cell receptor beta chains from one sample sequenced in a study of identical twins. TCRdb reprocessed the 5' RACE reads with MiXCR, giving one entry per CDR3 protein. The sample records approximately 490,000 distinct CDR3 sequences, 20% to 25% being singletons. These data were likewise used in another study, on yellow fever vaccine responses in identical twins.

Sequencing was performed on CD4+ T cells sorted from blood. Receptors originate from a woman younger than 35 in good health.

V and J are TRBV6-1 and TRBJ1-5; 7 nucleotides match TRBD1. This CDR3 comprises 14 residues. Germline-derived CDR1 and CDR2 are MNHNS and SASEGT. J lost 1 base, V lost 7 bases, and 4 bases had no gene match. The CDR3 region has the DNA TGTGCCAGCAAGAGACAGGGAAGCAATCAGCCCCAGCATTTT. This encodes CASKRQGSNQPQHF.

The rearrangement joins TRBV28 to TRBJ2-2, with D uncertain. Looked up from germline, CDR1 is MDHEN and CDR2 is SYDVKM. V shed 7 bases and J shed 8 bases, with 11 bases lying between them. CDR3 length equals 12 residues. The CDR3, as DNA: TGTGCCAGCACCTCGTTTGCTGGGGAGCTGTTTTTT. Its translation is CASTSFAGELFF.

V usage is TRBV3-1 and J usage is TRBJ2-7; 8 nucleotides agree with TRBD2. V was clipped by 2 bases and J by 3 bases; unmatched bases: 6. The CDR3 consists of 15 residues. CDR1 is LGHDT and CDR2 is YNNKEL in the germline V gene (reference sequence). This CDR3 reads CASSQLLAALYEQYF. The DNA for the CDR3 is TGTGCCAGCAGCCAATTACTAGCGGCACTCTACGAGCAGTACTTC.

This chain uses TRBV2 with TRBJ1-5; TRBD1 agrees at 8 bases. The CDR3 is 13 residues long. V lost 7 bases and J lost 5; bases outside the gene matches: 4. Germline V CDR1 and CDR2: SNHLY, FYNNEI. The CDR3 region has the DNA TGTGCCAGCACCGGACAGGGCGATCAGCCCCAGCATTTT. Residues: CASTGQGDQPQHF.

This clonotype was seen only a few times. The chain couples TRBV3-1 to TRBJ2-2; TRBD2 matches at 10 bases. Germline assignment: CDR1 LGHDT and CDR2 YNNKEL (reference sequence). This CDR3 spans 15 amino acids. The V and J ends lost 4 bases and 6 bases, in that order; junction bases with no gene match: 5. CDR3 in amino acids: CASSPGLAIPGELFF. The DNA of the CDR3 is TGTGCCAGCAGCCCGGGACTAGCGATTCCCGGGGAGCTGTTTTTT. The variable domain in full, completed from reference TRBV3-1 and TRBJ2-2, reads DTAVSQTPKYLVTQMGNDKSIKCEQNLGHDTMYWYKQDSKKFLKIMFSYNNKELIINETVPNRFSPKSPDKAHLNLHINSLELGDSAVYFCASSPGLAIPGELFFGEGSRLTVL.

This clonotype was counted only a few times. This CDR3 is CASRPSATDTQYF. The CDR3 DNA follows: TGTGCCAGCAGGCCCTCTGCGACGGATACGCAGTATTTT. The genes are TRBV28 and TRBJ2-3; D gene unclear. Trimming cost V 6 bases and J 6 bases, with 13 bases left between them. Germline CDR1 is MDHEN and CDR2 is SYDVKM. The CDR3 spans 13 residues.

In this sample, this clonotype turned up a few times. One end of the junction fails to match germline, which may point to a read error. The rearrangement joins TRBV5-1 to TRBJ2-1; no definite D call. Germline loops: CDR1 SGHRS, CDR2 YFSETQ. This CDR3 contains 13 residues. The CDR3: CASSLGLNNEQFF. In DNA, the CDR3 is TGTGCCAGCAGTTTAGGGTTAAACAATGAGCAGTTCTTC.

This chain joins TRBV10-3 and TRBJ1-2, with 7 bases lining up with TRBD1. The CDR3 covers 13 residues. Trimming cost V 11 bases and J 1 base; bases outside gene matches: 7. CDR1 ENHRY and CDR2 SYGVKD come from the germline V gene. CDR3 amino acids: CAGSGGSNYGYTF. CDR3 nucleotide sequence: TGTGCCGGCTCAGGGGGTAGTAACTATGGCTACACCTTC.

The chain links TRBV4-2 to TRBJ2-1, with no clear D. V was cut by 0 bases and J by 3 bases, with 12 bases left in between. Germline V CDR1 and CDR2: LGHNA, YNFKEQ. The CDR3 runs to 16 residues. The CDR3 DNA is TGTGCCAGCAGCCAAGATCCTACCCAGAGCTACAATGAGCAGTTCTTC. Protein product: CASSQDPTQSYNEQFF.

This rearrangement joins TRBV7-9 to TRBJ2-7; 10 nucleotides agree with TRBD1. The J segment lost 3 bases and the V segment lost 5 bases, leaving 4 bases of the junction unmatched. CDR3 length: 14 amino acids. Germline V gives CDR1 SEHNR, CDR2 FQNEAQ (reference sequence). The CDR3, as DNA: TGTGCCAGCAGCCAGACAGGGGGCAGCTACGAGCAGTACTTC. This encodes CASSQTGGSYEQYF. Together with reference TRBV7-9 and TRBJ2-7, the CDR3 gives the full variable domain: DTGVSQNPRHKITKRGQNVTFRCDPISEHNRLYWYRQTLGQGPEFLTYFQNEAQLEKSRLLSDRFSAERPKGSFSTLEIQRTEQGDSAMYLCASSQTGGSYEQYFGPGTRLTVT.

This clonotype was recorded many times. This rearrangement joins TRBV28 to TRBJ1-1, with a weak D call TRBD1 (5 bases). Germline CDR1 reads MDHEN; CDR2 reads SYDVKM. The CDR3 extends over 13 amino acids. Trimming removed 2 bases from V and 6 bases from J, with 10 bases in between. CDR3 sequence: CASSLPGFAEAFF. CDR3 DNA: TGTGCCAGCAGTTTACCAGGGTTCGCTGAAGCTTTCTTT.

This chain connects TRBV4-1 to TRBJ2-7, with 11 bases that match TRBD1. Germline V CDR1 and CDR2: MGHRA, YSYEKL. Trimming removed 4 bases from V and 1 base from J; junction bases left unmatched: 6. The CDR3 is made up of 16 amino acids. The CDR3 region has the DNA TGCGCCAGCAGCCGACAAGGACAGGGGGCATCCTACGAGCAGTACTTC. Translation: CASSRQGQGASYEQYF.

The chain's CDR3 is CASKGDIYEQYF. The DNA of the CDR3 is TGTGCCAGCAAAGGCGACATCTACGAGCAGTACTTC. The chain joins TRBV2 to TRBJ2-7; no reliable D call. The ends were cut back, 7 bases at V and 3 bases at J, with 10 bases in the middle. The V gene's germline CDR1 is SNHLY and CDR2 FYNNEI. The CDR3 totals 12 residues.

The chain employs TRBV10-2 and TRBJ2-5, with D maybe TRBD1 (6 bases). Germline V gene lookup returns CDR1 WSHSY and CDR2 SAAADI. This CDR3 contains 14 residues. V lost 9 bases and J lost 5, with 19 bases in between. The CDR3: CASMARGSAETQYF. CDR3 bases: TGCGCCAGTATGGCCAGGGGCAGCGCGGAGACCCAGTACTTC.

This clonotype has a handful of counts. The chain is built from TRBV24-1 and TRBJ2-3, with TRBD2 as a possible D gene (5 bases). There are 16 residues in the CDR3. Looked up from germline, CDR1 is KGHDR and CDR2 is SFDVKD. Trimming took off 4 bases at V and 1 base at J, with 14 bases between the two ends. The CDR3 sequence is CATSDLGGDGTDTQYF. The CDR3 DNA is TGTGCCACCAGTGACCTCGGAGGAGACGGCACAGATACGCAGTATTTT.

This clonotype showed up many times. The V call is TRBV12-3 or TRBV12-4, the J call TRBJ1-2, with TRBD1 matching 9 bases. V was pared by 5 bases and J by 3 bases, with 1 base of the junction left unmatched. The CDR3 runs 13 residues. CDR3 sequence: CASSRTGDYGYTF. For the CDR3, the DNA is TGTGCCAGCAGTCGGACAGGGGACTATGGCTACACCTTC.

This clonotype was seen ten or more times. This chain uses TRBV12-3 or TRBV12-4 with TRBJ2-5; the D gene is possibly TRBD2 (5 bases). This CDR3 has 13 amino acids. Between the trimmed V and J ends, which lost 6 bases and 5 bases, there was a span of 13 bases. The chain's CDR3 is CASSLGAGETQYF. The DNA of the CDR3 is TGTGCCAGCAGCCTGGGAGCTGGTGAGACCCAGTACTTC.

The CDR3 region is CASSPGTSGRGVQETQYF. The DNA of the CDR3 is TGTGCCAGCAGCCCCGGGACTAGCGGGAGAGGGGTACAAGAGACCCAGTACTTC. The chain recombines TRBV13 with TRBJ2-5; 14 nucleotides agree with TRBD2. This CDR3 region has 18 residues. Germline V CDR1 and CDR2: PRHDT, FYEKMQ (reference sequence). J lost 2 bases, V lost 5 bases, and 10 bases had no gene match.

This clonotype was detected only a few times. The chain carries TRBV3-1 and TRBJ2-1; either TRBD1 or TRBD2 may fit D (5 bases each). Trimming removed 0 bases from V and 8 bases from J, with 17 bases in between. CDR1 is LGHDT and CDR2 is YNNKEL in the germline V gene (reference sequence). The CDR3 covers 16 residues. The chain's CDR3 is CASSQDLQGVRDEQFF. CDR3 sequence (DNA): TGTGCCAGCAGCCAAGATTTGCAGGGAGTAAGGGATGAGCAGTTCTTC.